This entry lists 22 T cell receptor beta chains sequenced from one sample in a study of blood T cells in healthy people across ages. Through a sample-barcoded 5' primer and a J-beta primer mix, a second PCR was run for roughly 7 to 12 cycles. TCRdb redid the calling of the 5' RACE reads with MiXCR, one entry per CDR3 protein. The sample has 1,300,000 or so distinct CDR3 sequences, roughly 59% seen once. Sample: blood. The receptor set was obtained from a man between 18 and 35 years old in good health.

The chain links TRBV27 to TRBJ1-2, with TRBD1 matching over 7 bases. V shed 3 bases and J 8 bases; nucleotides not matched to a gene: 12. The germline V gene has CDR1 MNHEY and CDR2 SMNVEV (reference sequence). The CDR3 length is 15 residues. Here the CDR3 DNA reads TGTGCCAGCAGTTTCACCAACGACAGGGTAAAAGGCTACACCTTC. Its protein product is CASSFTNDRVKGYTF.

The chain employs TRBV7-9 and TRBJ2-5; D is possibly TRBD2 (6 bases). The closer fit of TRBJ2-7 to the DNA end suggests the J call may be wrong. CDR1 is SEHNR and CDR2 is FQNEAQ in the germline V gene (reference sequence). The length of the CDR3 is 15 residues. The chain's CDR3 is CASSSQGGYPYEQYF. The CDR3 DNA follows: TGTGCCAGCAGCTCCCAGGGAGGTTACCCCTACGAGCAGTACTTC.

This clonotype has a single count. The chain joins TRBV20-1 to TRBJ2-7; D is perhaps TRBD2 (5 bases). Germline V gives CDR1 DFQATT, CDR2 SNEGSKA (reference sequence). V was pared by 0 bases and J by 5 bases, with 26 bases between. The CDR3 contains 18 residues. The CDR3 region is CSARDLRGAGQQVDEQYF. The CDR3 coding sequence is TGCAGTGCTAGAGATCTTCGGGGAGCAGGCCAGCAGGTCGACGAGCAGTACTTC.

This chain links TRBV11-2 with TRBJ2-6; a possible D gene is TRBD1 (5 bases). This CDR3 has 15 residues. V lost 5 bases to trimming and J lost 0 bases, with 8 bases between them. From germline, CDR1 is SGHAT and CDR2 FQNNGV. CDR3 protein: CASSQDNSGANVLTF. The CDR3 DNA is TGTGCCAGCAGCCAGGACAACTCTGGGGCCAACGTCCTGACTTTC.

This clonotype was seen just once. V usage is TRBV6-2 or TRBV6-3 and J usage is TRBJ2-3; D is unclear. With 4 bases removed from V and 4 bases from J, the gap between germline ends came to 15 bases. The CDR3 runs to 15 residues. CDR1 is MNHEY, CDR2 SVGEGT, per germline. CDR3 amino acids: CASSFLWGRADTQYF. In nucleotides, the CDR3 is TGTGCCAGCAGTTTCCTCTGGGGTCGGGCAGATACGCAGTATTTT.

The V gene is TRBV5-1, the J gene TRBJ2-7; D is ambiguous. TRBJ2-5 explains the end of the DNA better; the J call may be wrong. Germline V gene sequence: CDR1 SGHRS, CDR2 YFSETQ. This CDR3 has 14 amino acids. The CDR3 sequence is CASSLALGPETQYF. The CDR3 nucleotides are TGCGCCAGCAGCTTGGCTCTGGGCCCAGAGACCCAGTACTTC.

The chain joins TRBV14 to TRBJ1-2; 7 bases agree with TRBD1. Unmatched junction bases numbered 6, after V lost 0 bases and J lost 8 bases. This CDR3 is 14 amino acids long. Germline V gene sequence: CDR1 SGHDN, CDR2 FVKESK. DNA of the CDR3: TGTGCCAGCAGCCAAGACTACAGGGGTTGGGGCTACACCTTC. It yields the protein CASSQDYRGWGYTF. The whole variable domain, filled in from reference TRBV14 and TRBJ1-2, reads EAGVTQFPSHSVIEKGQTVTLRCDPISGHDNLYWYRRVMGKEIKFLLHFVKESKQDESGMPNNRFLAERTGGTYSTLKVQPAELEDSGVYFCASSQDYRGWGYTFGSGTRLTVV.

The chain links TRBV19 to TRBJ2-7; 9 bases agree with TRBD2. Germline V gene sequence: CDR1 LNHDA, CDR2 SQIVND (reference sequence). J lost 0 bases, V lost 7 bases, and 4 bases had no gene match. This CDR3 contains 14 residues. CDR3 amino acids: CASMVTSGSYEQYF. The CDR3 coding sequence is TGTGCCAGTATGGTGACTAGCGGCTCCTACGAGCAGTACTTC.

This clonotype was detected a few times. The J gene is TRBJ2-7, the V gene TRBV27; D remains unclear. V gave up 3 bases and J gave up 2 bases, with 11 bases separating them. The CDR3 runs 14 residues. Germline CDR1 is MNHEY and CDR2 is SMNVEV (reference sequence). CDR3 loop: CASSFGRAAYEQYF. The CDR3 DNA is TGTGCCAGCAGTTTTGGGCGTGCTGCCTACGAGCAGTACTTC.

This chain joins TRBV20-1 and TRBJ1-6, with no clear D. This CDR3 contains 15 residues. With 2 bases removed from V and 5 bases from J, the gap between germline ends came to 13 bases. CDR1 and CDR2 (germline): DFQATT, SNEGSKA (reference sequence). The chain's CDR3 is CSARPPRGDNSPLHF. The CDR3 nucleotides are TGCAGTGCTAGACCCCCCCGCGGGGATAATTCACCCCTCCACTTT.

The V and J genes are TRBV6-6 and TRBJ1-6, with D unclear. CDR1 is MNHNY and CDR2 is SVGAGI in the germline V gene (reference sequence). The CDR3 contains 15 residues. Trimming pared 10 bases from V and 0 bases from J, leaving 13 bases between. The DNA for the CDR3 is TGTGCCACCGCTTACAGCAGCTCCTATAATTCACCCCTCCACTTT. Translating gives CATAYSSSYNSPLHF.

A single count supports this clonotype. The rearrangement uses TRBV6-5 and TRBJ2-4; D is possibly TRBD2 (5 bases). The J call may be in error: the DNA end matches TRBJ2-7 better. The CDR3 sequence is 16 residues long. Germline CDR1 reads MNHEY; CDR2 reads SVGAGI. CDR3 in amino acids: CASSYGSGESSYEQYF. The CDR3 nucleotides read TGTGCCAGCAGTTATGGCAGCGGCGAAAGCTCCTACGAGCAGTACTTC.

The table lists this clonotype with a few counts. The V gene is TRBV12-3 or TRBV12-4, the J gene TRBJ2-7; D remains unclear. Trimming stripped 1 base from V and 2 bases from J, with 12 bases between. The CDR3 extends over 15 amino acids. The CDR3 bases are TGTGCCAGCAGTTTAGGGCCAAACAGTCCCTACGAGCAGTACTTC. The encoded protein is CASSLGPNSPYEQYF.

The chain has TRBV20-1 and TRBJ2-5; TRBD2 agrees at 7 bases. From germline, CDR1 is DFQATT and CDR2 SNEGSKA (reference sequence). The V segment lost 3 bases and the J segment 3 bases; nucleotides outside the gene matches: 4. The length of the CDR3 is 13 residues. CDR3 region: CSARETSKETQYF. The CDR3 DNA sequence: TGCAGTGCTAGGGAGACTAGCAAAGAGACCCAGTACTTC.

This clonotype was detected a few times. The chain uses TRBV29-1 and TRBJ2-1; possibly TRBD2 for D (5 bases). Trimming took 1 base from V and 6 from J, leaving 7 bases between them. CDR3 length: 12 amino acids. The germline gives CDR1 SQVTM, CDR2 ANQGSEA. The CDR3 loop reads CSVEVLANEQFF. The CDR3 nucleotides read TGCAGCGTTGAAGTCCTAGCCAATGAGCAGTTCTTC.

The chain combines TRBV4-1 with TRBJ2-1; 9 nucleotides agree with TRBD2. Germline-derived CDR1 and CDR2 are MGHRA and YSYEKL. This CDR3 has 16 amino acids. V trimming: 2 bases; J trimming: 2 bases; junction bases outside the gene matches: 4. As DNA, the CDR3 is TGCGCCAGCAGCCAATCACTAGCGGGTACCTACAATGAGCAGTTCTTC. Translation gives CASSQSLAGTYNEQFF.

The J gene is TRBJ2-1, the V gene TRBV7-9; no clear D gene. Germline CDR1 SEHNR, CDR2 FQNEAQ (reference sequence). V dropped 5 bases and J dropped 2 bases, with 13 bases sitting between them. CDR3 length equals 15 residues. The CDR3 loop is CASSPATLTYNEQFF. The CDR3 DNA follows: TGTGCCAGCAGCCCGGCGACTCTAACCTACAATGAGCAGTTCTTC.

The chain couples TRBV6-6 to TRBJ1-2; 8 bases map to TRBD1. With 0 bases clipped from V and 4 bases from J, the junction kept 4 bases outside the gene matches. This CDR3 has 15 amino acids. The V gene's germline CDR1 is MNHNY and CDR2 SVGAGI (reference sequence). The CDR3 DNA reads as TGTGCCAGCAGTTACTCAGGACAGGGTCCCTATGGCTACACCTTC. Its protein product is CASSYSGQGPYGYTF.

The chain uses TRBV28 and TRBJ1-5, with a weak D call TRBD1 (5 bases). The CDR3 loop spans 14 amino acids. Trimming took 6 bases from V and 7 from J, leaving 16 bases between them. Germline V gene sequence: CDR1 MDHEN, CDR2 SYDVKM. CDR3 coding DNA: TGTGCCAGCAGGAATACCGGGGCCGTCCAGCCCCAGCATTTT. Translating gives CASRNTGAVQPQHF.

This clonotype was detected once. CDR3 protein: CASSLVTRTTTYEQYF. The CDR3 DNA sequence: TGTGCCAGCAGCTTAGTTACACGGACAACAACCTACGAGCAGTACTTC. V usage is TRBV7-8 and J usage is TRBJ2-7, with D perhaps TRBD1 (5 bases). Germline V CDR1 and CDR2: SGHVS, FQNEAQ. V dropped 1 base and J dropped 2 bases, with 15 bases sitting between them. The CDR3 contains 16 residues.

The chain uses TRBV12-3 or TRBV12-4 and TRBJ1-1, with D hard to call. The CDR3 is made up of 14 amino acids. Trimming cost V 7 bases and J 8 bases, with 20 bases left between them. The CDR3 reads CASTHDSTRVEAFF. The CDR3 DNA sequence: TGTGCCAGCACCCACGACTCGACGAGGGTGGAAGCTTTCTTT.

The chain combines TRBV14 with TRBJ2-1; 8 bases agree with TRBD2. CDR1 and CDR2 from the germline V gene are SGHDN and FVKESK. The ends lost 0 bases at V and 1 base at J; junction bases unmatched: 14. CDR3 length equals 20 residues. Here the CDR3 reads CASSQDTWVREGRSYNEQFF. In DNA form, the CDR3 reads TGTGCCAGCAGCCAAGACACCTGGGTACGGGAGGGCCGGTCCTACAATGAGCAGTTCTTC.